This T cell receptor (beta chain) was identified in a study of blood T cells in healthy people across ages. This clonotype appeared once. Germline lookup yields CDR1 KGHSH and CDR2 LQKENI. Trimming shortened V by 4 bases and J by 11 bases, and 12 bases separated the two germline ends. The CDR3 sequence is 13 residues long. A J-beta primer mix and a sample-barcoded 5' primer were used in a second PCR of about 7 to 12 cycles. Using its own MiXCR run on the 5' RACE reads, TCRdb lists one record per CDR3 protein. The sample shows roughly 1,800,000 distinct CDR3 sequences, about 50% of them seen only once.

This sequence originates from a woman in her 40s in good health. Input material: blood. The chain recombines TRBV18 with TRBJ2-6; perhaps TRBD1 as D (6 bases). The CDR3 protein is CASSLNRDHVLTF. The CDR3 DNA reads as TGTGCCAGCTCACTAAACAGGGATCACGTCCTGACTTTC.